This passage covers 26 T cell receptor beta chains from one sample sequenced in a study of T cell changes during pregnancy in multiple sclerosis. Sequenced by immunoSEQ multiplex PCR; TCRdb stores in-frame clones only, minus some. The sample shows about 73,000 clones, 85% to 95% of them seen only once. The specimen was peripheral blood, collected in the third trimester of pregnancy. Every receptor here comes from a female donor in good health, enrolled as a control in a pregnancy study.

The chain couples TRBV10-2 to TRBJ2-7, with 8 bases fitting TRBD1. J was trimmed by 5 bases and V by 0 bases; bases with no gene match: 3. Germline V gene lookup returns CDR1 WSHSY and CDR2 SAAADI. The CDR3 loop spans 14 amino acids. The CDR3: CASSESGQGDEQYF. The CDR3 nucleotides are TGCGCCAGCAGTGAGTCCGGACAGGGCGACGAGCAGTACTTC.

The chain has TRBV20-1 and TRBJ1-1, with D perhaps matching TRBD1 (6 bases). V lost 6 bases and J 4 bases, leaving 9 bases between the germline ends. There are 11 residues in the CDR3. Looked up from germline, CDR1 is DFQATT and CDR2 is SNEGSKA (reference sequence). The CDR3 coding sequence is TGCAGTGCAGGGACACCCACTGAAGCTTTCTTT. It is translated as CSAGTPTEAFF.

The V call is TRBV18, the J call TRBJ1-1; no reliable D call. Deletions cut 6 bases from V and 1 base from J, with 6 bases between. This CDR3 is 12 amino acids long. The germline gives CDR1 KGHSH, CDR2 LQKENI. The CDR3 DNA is TGTGCCAGCTCTCTCAGGAACACTGAAGCTTTCTTT. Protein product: CASSLRNTEAFF.

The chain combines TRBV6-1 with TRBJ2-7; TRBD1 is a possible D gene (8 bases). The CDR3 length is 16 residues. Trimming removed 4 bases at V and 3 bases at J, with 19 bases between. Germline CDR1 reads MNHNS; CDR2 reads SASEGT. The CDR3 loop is CASSVGQRGQVYEQYF. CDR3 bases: TGTGCCAGCAGTGTGGGGCAGCGGGGACAGGTCTACGAGCAGTACTTC.

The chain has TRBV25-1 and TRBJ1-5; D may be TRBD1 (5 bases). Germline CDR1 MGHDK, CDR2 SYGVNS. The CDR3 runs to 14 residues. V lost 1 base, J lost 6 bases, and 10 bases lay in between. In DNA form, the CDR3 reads TGTGCCAGCAGTGAATTCAGGGCCCCTCAGCCCCAGCATTTT. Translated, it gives CASSEFRAPQPQHF.

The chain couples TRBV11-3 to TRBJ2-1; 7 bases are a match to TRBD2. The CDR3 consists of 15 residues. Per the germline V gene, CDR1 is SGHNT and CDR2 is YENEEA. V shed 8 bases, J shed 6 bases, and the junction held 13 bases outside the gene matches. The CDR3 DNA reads TGTGCCAGCTCCCCTGGCGGGAGAGGATTCAATGAGCAGTTCTTC. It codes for CASSPGGRGFNEQFF. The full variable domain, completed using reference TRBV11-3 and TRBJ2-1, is EAGVVQSPRYKIIEKKQPVAFWCNPISGHNTLYWYLQNLGQGPELLIRYENEEAVDDSQLPKDRFSAERLKGVDSTLKIQPAELGDSAVYLCASSPGGRGFNEQFFGPGTRLTVL.

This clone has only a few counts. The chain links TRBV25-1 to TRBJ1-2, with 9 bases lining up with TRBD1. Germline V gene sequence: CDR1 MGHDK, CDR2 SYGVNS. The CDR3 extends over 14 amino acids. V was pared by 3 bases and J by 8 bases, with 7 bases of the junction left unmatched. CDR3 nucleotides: TGTGCCAGCAGTGAGGGGACAGGGATTGGAGGCTACACCTTC. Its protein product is CASSEGTGIGGYTF.

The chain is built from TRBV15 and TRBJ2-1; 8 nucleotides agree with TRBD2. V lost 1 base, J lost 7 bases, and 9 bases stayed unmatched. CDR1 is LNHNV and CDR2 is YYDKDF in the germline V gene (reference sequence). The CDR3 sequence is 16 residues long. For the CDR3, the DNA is TGTGCCACCAGCAGAGCAGACGGGAGGGCCTGGAATGAGCAGTTCTTC. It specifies CATSRADGRAWNEQFF.

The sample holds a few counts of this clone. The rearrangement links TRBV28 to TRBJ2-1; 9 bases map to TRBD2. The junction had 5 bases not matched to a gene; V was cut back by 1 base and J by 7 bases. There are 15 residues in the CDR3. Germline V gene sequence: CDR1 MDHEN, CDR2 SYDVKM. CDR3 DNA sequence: TGTGCCAGCAGTTTATCGGCTAGCGGGAAGAATGAGCAGTTCTTC. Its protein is CASSLSASGKNEQFF. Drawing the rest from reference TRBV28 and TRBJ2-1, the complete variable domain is DVKVTQSSRYLVKRTGEKVFLECVQDMDHENMFWYRQDPGLGLRLIYFSYDVKMKEKGDIPEGYSVSREKKERFSLILESASTNQTSMYLCASSLSASGKNEQFFGPGTRLTVL.

CDR3 DNA: TGTGCCAGCAGCTTAGGAAGGGGGACTATGAACACTGAAGCTTTCTTT. Protein product: CASSLGRGTMNTEAFF. The chain links TRBV11-2 to TRBJ1-1; weak D call: TRBD1 (6 bases). This CDR3 has 16 residues. Germline V gene lookup returns CDR1 SGHAT and CDR2 FQNNGV. With 1 base removed from V and 0 bases from J, the gap between germline ends came to 12 bases.

CDR3 DNA sequence: TGTGCCAGCAGTGAAGGCAGGGGCGAGCAGTACTTC. Translation: CASSEGRGEQYF. The chain joins TRBV25-1 to TRBJ2-7, with D perhaps matching TRBD1 (6 bases). CDR3 size: 12 residues. Germline V lookup: CDR1 MGHDK, CDR2 SYGVNS. The V and J ends lost 2 bases and 6 bases respectively, with 8 bases between them.

The CDR3 loop is CASSPPPPDRCYYGYTF. CDR3 bases: TGCGCCAGCAGTCCGCCCCCCCCGGACAGGTGCTACTATGGCTACACCTTC. The chain combines TRBV23-1 with TRBJ1-2; 7 bases are a match to TRBD1. TRBV23-1 is labeled an ORF, and its function is uncertain. The CDR3 is 17 residues long. Losses at the gene ends were 4 bases for V and 3 bases for J; bases not matched to a gene: 14.

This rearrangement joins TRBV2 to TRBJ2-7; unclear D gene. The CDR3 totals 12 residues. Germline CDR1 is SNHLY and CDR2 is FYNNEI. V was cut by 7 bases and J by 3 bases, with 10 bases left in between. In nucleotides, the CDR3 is TGTGCCAGCAAAGCGCTGCGCTACGAGCAGTACTTC. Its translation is CASKALRYEQYF. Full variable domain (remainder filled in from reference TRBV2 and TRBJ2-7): EPEVTQTPSHQVTQMGQEVILRCVPISNHLYFYWYRQILGQKVEFLVSFYNNEISEKSEIFDDQFSVERPDGSNFTLKIRSTKLEDSAMYFCASKALRYEQYFGPGTRLTVT.

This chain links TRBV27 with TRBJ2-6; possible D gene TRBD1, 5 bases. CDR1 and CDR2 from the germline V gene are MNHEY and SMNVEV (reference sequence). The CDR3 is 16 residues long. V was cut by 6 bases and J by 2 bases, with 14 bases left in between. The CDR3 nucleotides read TGTGCCAGCAGCCCCACTACAGGCGCTGGGGCCAACGTCCTGACTTTC. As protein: CASSPTTGAGANVLTF.

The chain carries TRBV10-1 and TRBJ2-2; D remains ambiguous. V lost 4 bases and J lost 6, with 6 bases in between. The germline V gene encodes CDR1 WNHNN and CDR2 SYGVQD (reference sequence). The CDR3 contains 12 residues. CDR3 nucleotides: TGCGCCAGCAGTGCAGTACCCGGGGAGCTGTTTTTT. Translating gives CASSAVPGELFF.

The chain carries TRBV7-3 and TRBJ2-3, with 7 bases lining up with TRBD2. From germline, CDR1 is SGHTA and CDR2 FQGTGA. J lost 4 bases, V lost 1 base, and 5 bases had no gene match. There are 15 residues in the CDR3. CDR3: CASSLSGGSSDTQYF. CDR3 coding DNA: TGTGCCAGCAGCTTAAGTGGCGGGAGCTCAGATACGCAGTATTTT.

CDR3 in amino acids: CASSLAYRGRNTEAFF. The CDR3 nucleotides are TGCGCCAGCAGCTTGGCATACAGGGGAAGGAACACTGAAGCTTTCTTT. The chain couples TRBV5-1 to TRBJ1-1; 7 nucleotides line up with TRBD1. The trim removed 0 bases at V and 1 base at J, leaving 6 bases unmatched. Germline-derived CDR1 and CDR2 are SGHRS and YFSETQ. CDR3 length equals 16 residues.

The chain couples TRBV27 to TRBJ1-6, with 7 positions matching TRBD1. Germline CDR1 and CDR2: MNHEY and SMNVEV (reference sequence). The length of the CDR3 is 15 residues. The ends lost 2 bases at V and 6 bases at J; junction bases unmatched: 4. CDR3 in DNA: TGTGCCAGCAGTTTAATAGGGGGCGGTAATTCACCCCTCCACTTT. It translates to CASSLIGGGNSPLHF.

This CDR3 reads CASSEGSGKFYGYTF. CDR3 nucleotides: TGTGCCAGCAGTGAAGGGTCAGGGAAATTCTATGGCTACACCTTC. V usage is TRBV6-1 and J usage is TRBJ1-2, with a possible D match to TRBD1 (5 bases). The V end was cut by 1 base, the J end by 4 bases, with 13 bases between. This CDR3 is 15 amino acids long. Germline lookup yields CDR1 MNHNS and CDR2 SASEGT.

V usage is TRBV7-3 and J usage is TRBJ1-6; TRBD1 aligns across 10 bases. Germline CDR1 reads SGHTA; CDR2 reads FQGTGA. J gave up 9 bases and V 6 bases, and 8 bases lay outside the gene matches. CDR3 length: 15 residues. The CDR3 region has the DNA TGTGCCAGCAGTACGGGCGGGACAGGGGTTTCACCCCTCCACTTT. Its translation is CASSTGGTGVSPLHF.

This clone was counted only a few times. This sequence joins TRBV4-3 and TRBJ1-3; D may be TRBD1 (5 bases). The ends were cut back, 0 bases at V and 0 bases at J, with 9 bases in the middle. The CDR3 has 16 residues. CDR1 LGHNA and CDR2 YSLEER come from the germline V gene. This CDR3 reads CASSQDHDSSGNTIYF. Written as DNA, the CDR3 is TGCGCCAGCAGCCAAGATCACGACAGCTCTGGAAACACCATATATTTT.

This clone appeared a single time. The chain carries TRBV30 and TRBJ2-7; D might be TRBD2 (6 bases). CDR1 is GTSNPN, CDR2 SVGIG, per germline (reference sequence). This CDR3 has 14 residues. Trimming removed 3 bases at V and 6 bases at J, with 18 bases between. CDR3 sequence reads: CAWRPSGPIREQYF. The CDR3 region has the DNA TGTGCCTGGAGACCCAGCGGGCCAATACGCGAGCAGTACTTC.

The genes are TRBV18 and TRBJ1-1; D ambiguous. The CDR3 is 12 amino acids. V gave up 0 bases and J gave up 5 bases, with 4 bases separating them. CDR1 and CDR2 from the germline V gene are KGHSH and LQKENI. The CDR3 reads CASSPPGTEAFF. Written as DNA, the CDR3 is TGTGCCAGCTCACCACCCGGGACTGAAGCTTTCTTT.

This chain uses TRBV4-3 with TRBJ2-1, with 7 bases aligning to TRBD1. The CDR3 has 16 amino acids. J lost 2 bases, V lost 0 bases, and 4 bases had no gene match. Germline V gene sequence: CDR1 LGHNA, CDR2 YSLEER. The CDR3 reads CASSQDGQGAYNEQFF. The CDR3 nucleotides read TGCGCCAGCAGCCAAGATGGGCAGGGGGCCTACAATGAGCAGTTCTTC.

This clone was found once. DNA of the CDR3: TGTGCCAGCAGCTCCGGACAAAGAACGCAGCCCCAGCATTTT. It specifies CASSSGQRTQPQHF. The chain recombines TRBV7-2 with TRBJ1-5, with D perhaps TRBD1 (5 bases). The V and J ends lost 4 bases and 7 bases respectively, with 14 bases between them. This CDR3 has 14 residues. The V gene's germline CDR1 is SGHTA and CDR2 FQGNSA.

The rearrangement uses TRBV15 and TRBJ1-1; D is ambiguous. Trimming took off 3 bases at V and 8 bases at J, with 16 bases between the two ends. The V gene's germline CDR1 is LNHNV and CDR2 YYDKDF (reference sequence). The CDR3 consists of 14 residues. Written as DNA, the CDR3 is TGTGCCACCAGCAGCGAAGTCTCTACCGGGGAAGCTTTCTTT. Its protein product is CATSSEVSTGEAFF.